Below are 2 T cell receptor beta chains sequenced from a single sample in a study of cytomegalovirus exposure and HLA in healthy donors. Vbeta (60) and Jbeta (13) primers were used in the PCR. TCRdb keeps only in-frame clones here, not all; method: immunoSEQ multiplex PCR. The sample has some 140,000 clones, less than 85% seen once. Sequenced: PBMCs. These receptors were taken from a man between 18 and 35 years old in good health and CMV-seropositive.

This rearrangement joins TRBV29-1 to TRBJ2-7; D possibly corresponds to TRBD2 (7 bases). The CDR3 length is 15 residues. V was trimmed by 7 bases and J by 4 bases, leaving 23 bases between them. Germline V gives CDR1 SQVTM, CDR2 ANQGSEA. Here the CDR3 DNA reads TGCAGCGCCCTAGGGGGGGGCGGATGGGATTACGAGCAGTACTTC. This sequence encodes CSALGGGGWDYEQYF.

The J gene is TRBJ2-1, the V gene TRBV7-9; 7 bases align to TRBD2. Germline V gene sequence: CDR1 SEHNR, CDR2 FQNEAQ (reference sequence). The CDR3 is made up of 15 amino acids. V dropped 1 base and J dropped 7; count of bases not matched to a gene: 7. The CDR3 here is CASSLGAGERNEQFF. The CDR3 coding sequence is TGTGCCAGCAGCTTAGGCGCGGGAGAGAGGAATGAGCAGTTCTTC.